One and the same sample provided the 23 T cell receptor beta chains below, sequenced in a study of beta chain features in type 1 diabetes. cDNA synthesis used the whole RNA isolate, giving expressed TCRB sequences. This table comes from immunoSEQ multiplex PCR, and its TCRdb copy is limited to in-frame clones, with some not included. The repertoire includes hundreds of thousands of clones, about 30% of them detected once, and 0.06% to 0.07% sits in the top ten. Specimen: naive CD4+ T cells from blood. Every receptor here comes from a man younger than 35 in good health.

The chain employs TRBV7-9 and TRBJ2-7; D is perhaps TRBD2 (5 bases). With 3 bases removed from V and 4 bases from J, the gap between germline ends came to 10 bases. CDR3 length: 13 amino acids. The V gene's germline CDR1 is SEHNR and CDR2 FQNEAQ (reference sequence). The CDR3 region has the DNA TGTGCCAGCAGCTTTCCAACGGGGTACGAGCAGTACTTC. This codes for CASSFPTGYEQYF.

This clone was counted once. Its ends do not fully match the called genes, so a read error is possible. The chain has TRBV2 and TRBJ1-1, with D possibly matching TRBD1 (6 bases). CDR3 length: 11 amino acids. Germline CDR1 is SNHLY and CDR2 is FYNNEI. CDR3 nucleotides: TGTGCCAGCAGTGAATGGGGGGCGCGCATCTTT. As protein: CASSEWGARIF.

This clone came up a few times. V gene TRBV5-1 combines with J gene TRBJ2-7; D gene uncertain. V was shortened by 3 bases and J by 3 bases, with 7 bases between the two germline ends. CDR3 length: 12 amino acids. Germline-derived CDR1 and CDR2 are SGHRS and YFSETQ. The CDR3 sequence is CASSWGFYEQYF. The CDR3 DNA reads as TGCGCCAGCAGCTGGGGATTCTACGAGCAGTACTTC.

The chain is built from TRBV28 and TRBJ1-1, with a possible D match to TRBD1 (5 bases). This CDR3 has 12 amino acids. V lost 4 bases to trimming and J lost 3 bases, with 6 bases between them. Germline V CDR1 and CDR2: MDHEN, SYDVKM. The CDR3 DNA follows: TGTGCCAGCAGTTCCAGGGACACTGAAGCTTTCTTT. Its protein product is CASSSRDTEAFF.

The chain links TRBV27 to TRBJ2-3; TRBD2 agrees at 8 bases. J gave up 9 bases and V 10 bases, and 15 bases lay outside the gene matches. Germline V CDR1 and CDR2: MNHEY, SMNVEV (reference sequence). The CDR3 runs to 14 residues. The CDR3, as DNA: TGTGCCACACAGACCATAGCGGGAAGTGGGACGCAGTATTTT. Encoded protein: CATQTIAGSGTQYF.

This chain links TRBV4-1 with TRBJ2-2; tentatively, D is TRBD1 (6 bases). CDR3 length: 16 amino acids. Germline V gene data show CDR1 as MGHRA and CDR2 as YSYEKL. Trimming removed 0 bases at V and 6 bases at J, with 14 bases between. CDR3 in amino acids: CASSQDQGRVPGELFF. CDR3 coding DNA: TGCGCCAGCAGCCAAGACCAGGGGCGCGTTCCCGGGGAGCTGTTTTTT.

The chain links TRBV5-1 to TRBJ2-3; maybe TRBD2 (5 bases). V shed 7 bases and J shed 2 bases, with 8 bases lying between them. CDR3 size: 12 residues. Germline V gene lookup returns CDR1 SGHRS and CDR2 YFSETQ. CDR3 sequence (DNA): TGCGCCAGCGGGAGAAACACAGATACGCAGTATTTT. Translating gives CASGRNTDTQYF.

This clone was seen a handful of times. The rearrangement joins TRBV2 to TRBJ1-4; 9 nucleotides agree with TRBD1. CDR1 is SNHLY, CDR2 FYNNEI, per germline. V lost 3 bases to trimming and J lost 7 bases; unmatched junction nucleotides: 9. The CDR3 consists of 16 residues. This CDR3 reads CASSEGTGRTIEKLFF. CDR3 sequence (DNA): TGTGCCAGCAGTGAGGGGACAGGGCGGACAATTGAAAAACTGTTTTTT.

The chain has TRBV27 and TRBJ2-5; 7 bases line up with TRBD2. The CDR3 runs 13 residues. J was trimmed by 7 bases and V by 8 bases; bases with no gene match: 10. CDR1 is MNHEY and CDR2 is SMNVEV in the germline V gene (reference sequence). The CDR3 DNA reads TGTGCCAGCGCGTTGCGGGAGCAGGGGACCCAGTACTTC. This gives the protein CASALREQGTQYF.

This clone appeared a few times. The V gene is TRBV9, the J gene TRBJ2-7, with D perhaps TRBD1 (6 bases). The CDR3 is made up of 16 amino acids. V was shortened by 1 base and J by 0 bases, with 14 bases between the two germline ends. The germline gives CDR1 SGDLS, CDR2 YYNGEE. CDR3 protein: CASSVLGGPGSYEQYF. Written as DNA, the CDR3 is TGTGCCAGCAGCGTACTAGGGGGACCTGGCTCCTACGAGCAGTACTTC.

This rearrangement joins TRBV15 to TRBJ2-5, with 7 bases matching TRBD2. Germline V gene lookup returns CDR1 LNHNV and CDR2 YYDKDF (reference sequence). V lost 1 base, J lost 3 bases, and 11 bases stayed unmatched. This CDR3 contains 17 residues. CDR3 in amino acids: CATSRVRRPREEETQYF. Here the CDR3 DNA reads TGTGCCACCAGCAGAGTTCGTAGGCCCCGGGAGGAAGAGACCCAGTACTTC.

J is TRBJ2-7 and V is TRBV25-1; 10 bases align to TRBD2. Germline V gene data show CDR1 as MGHDK and CDR2 as SYGVNS. The V segment lost 5 bases and the J segment 3 bases; nucleotides outside the gene matches: 7. The CDR3 has 15 amino acids. CDR3 DNA sequence: TGTGCCAGCAGTAAAGAACTAGCGGGGAACTACGAGCAGTACTTC. Translated: CASSKELAGNYEQYF.

This clone was seen a few times. The chain carries TRBV7-2 and TRBJ2-1; D might be TRBD2 (6 bases). The CDR3 spans 12 residues. Germline V lookup: CDR1 SGHTA, CDR2 FQGNSA. Trimming took off 3 bases at V and 8 bases at J, with 8 bases between the two ends. The CDR3 is CASSLGEDEQFF. The CDR3 DNA sequence: TGTGCCAGCAGCTTGGGGGAGGATGAGCAGTTCTTC. Supplemented by reference TRBV7-2 and TRBJ2-1, the full variable domain reads GAGVSQSPSNKVTEKGKDVELRCDPISGHTALYWYRQSLGQGLEFLIYFQGNSAPDKSGLPSDRFSAERTGGSVSTLTIQRTQQEDSAVYLCASSLGEDEQFFGPGTRLTVL.

The V call is TRBV5-6, the J call TRBJ2-5; 10 nucleotides align to TRBD1. The CDR3 sequence is 13 residues long. Per the germline V gene, CDR1 is SGHDT and CDR2 is YYEEEE. V lost 3 bases to trimming and J lost 5 bases; unmatched junction nucleotides: 1. The CDR3 sequence: CASSWGQGETQYF. CDR3 bases: TGTGCCAGCAGCTGGGGACAGGGGGAGACCCAGTACTTC.

The V gene is TRBV9, the J gene TRBJ2-6; D unresolved. Germline CDR1 and CDR2: SGDLS and YYNGEE. This CDR3 region has 14 residues. The V end lost 4 bases, the J end lost 1 base, and 6 bases lay between the germline ends. The CDR3, as DNA: TGTGCCAGCAGCAGGTCATCTGGGGCCAACGTCCTGACTTTC. Encoded protein: CASSRSSGANVLTF. Using reference TRBV9 and TRBJ2-6 for the parts outside the CDR3, the full variable domain is DSGVTQTPKHLITATGQRVTLRCSPRSGDLSVYWYQQSLDQGLQFLIQYYNGEERAKGNILERFSAQQFPDLHSELNLSSLELGDSALYFCASSRSSGANVLTFGAGSRLTVL.

The sample holds a few counts of this clone. The chain recombines TRBV29-1 with TRBJ2-3; D unresolved. Germline V gene sequence: CDR1 SQVTM, CDR2 ANQGSEA. This CDR3 contains 11 residues. With 4 bases removed from V and 2 bases from J, the gap between germline ends came to 4 bases. CDR3 in DNA: TGCAGCGTTGCCACCACAGATACGCAGTATTTT. Protein sequence: CSVATTDTQYF.

The chain employs TRBV5-1 and TRBJ2-2; 13 nucleotides match TRBD2. The CDR3 consists of 17 residues. Unmatched junction bases numbered 3, after V lost 4 bases and J lost 0 bases. The germline V gene has CDR1 SGHRS and CDR2 YFSETQ. The CDR3 protein is CASSPGLAGPNTGELFF. DNA for the CDR3: TGCGCCAGCAGCCCGGGACTAGCGGGACCGAACACCGGGGAGCTGTTTTTT.

This clone turned up a few times. The chain employs TRBV28 and TRBJ2-5; D uncertain. Deletions cut 6 bases from V and 2 bases from J, with 7 bases between. The germline gives CDR1 MDHEN, CDR2 SYDVKM. CDR3 length: 12 residues. The CDR3 is CASSLRQETQYF. The CDR3 DNA reads as TGTGCCAGCAGCCTCCGTCAAGAGACCCAGTACTTC. The full variable domain, with the rest looked up from reference TRBV28 and TRBJ2-5, is DVKVTQSSRYLVKRTGEKVFLECVQDMDHENMFWYRQDPGLGLRLIYFSYDVKMKEKGDIPEGYSVSREKKERFSLILESASTNQTSMYLCASSLRQETQYFGPGTRLLVL.

This chain uses TRBV7-2 with TRBJ2-5; 12 nucleotides match TRBD2. Unmatched junction bases numbered 15, after V lost 8 bases and J lost 5 bases. The length of the CDR3 is 17 residues. CDR1 is SGHTA and CDR2 is FQGNSA in the germline V gene. The CDR3 DNA follows: TGTGCCAGCCTACACGGGAGACTAGCGGGAGCGGGGGAGACCCAGTACTTC. It specifies CASLHGRLAGAGETQYF. The complete variable domain, with remaining parts taken from reference TRBV7-2 and TRBJ2-5, reads GAGVSQSPSNKVTEKGKDVELRCDPISGHTALYWYRQSLGQGLEFLIYFQGNSAPDKSGLPSDRFSAERTGGSVSTLTIQRTQQEDSAVYLCASLHGRLAGAGETQYFGPGTRLLVL.

The gene calls are TRBV21-1 and TRBJ2-3; the D call in the table, TRBD2, was not verified against the DNA. TRBV21-1 is a known pseudogene. This CDR3 has 15 residues. The CDR3 nucleotides read TGTGCCAGCAGCACAATGGCGGGGGTCCAAGATACGCAGTATTTT. Protein sequence: CASSTMAGVQDTQYF.

The CDR3 loop reads CASSQRAVSYEQYF. CDR3 nucleotides: TGCGCCAGCAGCCAACGCGCGGTCTCCTACGAGCAGTACTTC. This chain links TRBV4-3 with TRBJ2-7, with unresolved D. Germline lookup yields CDR1 LGHNA and CDR2 YSLEER. The CDR3 runs 14 residues. V was trimmed by 2 bases and J by 0 bases, leaving 8 bases between them.

V is TRBV30 and J is TRBJ1-2, with unresolved D. V was pared by 1 base and J by 0 bases, with 12 bases between. This CDR3 has 15 residues. CDR1 is GTSNPN, CDR2 SVGIG, per germline (reference sequence). CDR3 residues: CAWSADRGPNYGYTF. The CDR3 nucleotides read TGTGCCTGGAGTGCAGATCGAGGTCCTAACTATGGCTACACCTTC.

Here the CDR3 reads CASSIGLAGAQYF. The CDR3 DNA follows: TGTGCCAGCAGCATAGGACTAGCGGGGGCCCAGTACTTC. This chain uses TRBV7-8 with TRBJ2-5, with TRBD2 identical over 13 bases. CDR1 and CDR2 from the germline V gene are SGHVS and FQNEAQ. Trimming removed 5 bases from V and 9 bases from J; junction bases left unmatched: 3. This CDR3 contains 13 residues.